The rows below give T cell receptor beta chains drawn from one sample of a study of blood T cell repertoires in COVID-19. Profiled with immunoSEQ multiplex PCR; TCRdb holds only in-frame clones, not every one. This table has 430,000 or so clones, 80% to 90% appearing once. Sample: peripheral blood. These receptor sequences come from a man between 18 and 29 years old with COVID-19, enrolled during active disease. CDR3s include the opening cysteine and the closing phenylalanine or tryptophan. The order of the fields is D gene, clone size, J gene, V gene, CDR3 DNA, CDR3 protein. The D gene is left open where the match is weak. Some rows have no size entry. The others give once, few or many, or a class for an expanded clone.

D gene: -; clone size: -; J gene: TRBJ2-6; V gene: TRBV7-9; CDR3 DNA: TGTGCCAGCAGCTTATGGATCCTAGGAAGCTCTGGGGCCAACGTCCTGACTTTC; CDR3 protein: CASSLWILGSSGANVLTF
D gene: -; clone size: -; J gene: TRBJ2-1; V gene: TRBV5-1; CDR3 DNA: TGCGCCAGCAGCTTGGCCCCAGGGGAGAGTTCCTACAATGAGCAGTTCTTC; CDR3 protein: CASSLAPGESSYNEQFF
D gene: TRBD1; clone size: once; J gene: TRBJ1-1; V gene: TRBV7-9; CDR3 DNA: TGTGCCAGCAGCTTCAGCCTGAAAAGACAGGGGGCTTCAGCTTTCTTT; CDR3 protein: CASSFSLKRQGASAFF
D gene: TRBD1; clone size: -; J gene: TRBJ2-1; V gene: TRBV10-3; CDR3 DNA: TGTGCCATCAGCCCCCGCGGGACAGGGTCCTACAATGAGCAGTTCTTC; CDR3 protein: CAISPRGTGSYNEQFF
D gene: -; clone size: -; J gene: TRBJ2-7; V gene: TRBV15; CDR3 DNA: TGTGCCACCAGCTGGAGGTACCCCTCCTACGAGCAGTACTTC; CDR3 protein: CATSWRYPSYEQYF
D gene: -; clone size: -; J gene: TRBJ1-6; V gene: TRBV7-8; CDR3 DNA: TGTGCCAGCAGCTTAGGGGACACTTATAATTCACCCCTCCACTTT; CDR3 protein: CASSLGDTYNSPLHF
D gene: TRBD2; clone size: -; J gene: TRBJ2-2; V gene: TRBV27; CDR3 DNA: TGTGCCAGCACGGGGGGGCGAGATTATTCCGGGGAGCTGTTTTTT; CDR3 protein: CASTGGRDYSGELFF
D gene: -; clone size: -; J gene: TRBJ1-2; V gene: TRBV2; CDR3 DNA: TGTGCCAGCAGTGCCGGGGATATTGGTGACGGCTACACCTTC; CDR3 protein: CASSAGDIGDGYTF
D gene: TRBD1; clone size: -; J gene: TRBJ2-5; V gene: TRBV30; CDR3 DNA: TGTGCCTGGAATAGAGACAGGGCGTCGGAGACCCAGTACTTC; CDR3 protein: CAWNRDRASETQYF
D gene: TRBD1; clone size: -; J gene: TRBJ2-7; V gene: TRBV6-2/TRBV6-3; CDR3 DNA: TGTGCCAGCAGCTCCGGGACAGCAACCTACGAGCAGTACTTC; CDR3 protein: CASSSGTATYEQYF
D gene: TRBD2; clone size: -; J gene: TRBJ2-3; V gene: TRBV27; CDR3 DNA: TGTGCCAGCAGCCCCGGGACTAACACAGATACGCAGTATTTT; CDR3 protein: CASSPGTNTDTQYF
D gene: TRBD2; clone size: -; J gene: TRBJ2-1; V gene: TRBV6-1; CDR3 DNA: TGTGCCAGCAGTGAAGGTGGGACTAGCCTCCTCTTC; CDR3 protein: CASSEGGTSLLF
D gene: TRBD1; clone size: -; J gene: TRBJ2-5; V gene: TRBV24-1; CDR3 DNA: TGTGCCACCAGTGCCGATACAGGGGTGGAGACCCAGTACTTC; CDR3 protein: CATSADTGVETQYF
D gene: TRBD2; clone size: -; J gene: TRBJ2-5; V gene: TRBV19; CDR3 DNA: TGTGCCAGTAGTATCCCACTAGCGGGAGGGGAGACCCAGTACTTC; CDR3 protein: CASSIPLAGGETQYF
D gene: TRBD1; clone size: once; J gene: TRBJ2-3; V gene: TRBV29-1; CDR3 DNA: TGCAGCGTTGAGGGGGGACAGGGGGTTGATACGCAGTATTTT; CDR3 protein: CSVEGGQGVDTQYF
D gene: TRBD1; clone size: few; J gene: TRBJ2-7; V gene: TRBV12-5; CDR3 DNA: TGTGCTAGTGGACCGGACAGGGGCCACGACAGCTCCTACGAGCAGTACTTC; CDR3 protein: CASGPDRGHDSSYEQYF
D gene: -; clone size: -; J gene: TRBJ2-2; V gene: TRBV6-5; CDR3 DNA: TGTGCCAGCAGGGTTCCTCAGGGTTTCGGGGAGCTGTTTTTT; CDR3 protein: CASRVPQGFGELFF
D gene: TRBD2; clone size: -; J gene: TRBJ2-7; V gene: TRBV18; CDR3 DNA: TGTGCCAGCTCACCTTTATTCAATAGCGGGGGGCTAGAGTACGAGCAGTACTTC; CDR3 protein: CASSPLFNSGGLEYEQYF
D gene: TRBD1; clone size: -; J gene: TRBJ1-2; V gene: TRBV15; CDR3 DNA: TGTGCCACCAGCACGGGCAGGGGGCGGAATGGCTACACCTTC; CDR3 protein: CATSTGRGRNGYTF
D gene: -; clone size: -; J gene: TRBJ1-1; V gene: TRBV5-5; CDR3 DNA: TGTGCCAGCAGCTTCTCTATGAGGGACACTGAAGCTTTCTTT; CDR3 protein: CASSFSMRDTEAFF
D gene: TRBD1; clone size: -; J gene: TRBJ2-5; V gene: TRBV6-5; CDR3 DNA: TGTGCCAGCAGTCAGGGGGACCAAGAGACCCAGTACTTC; CDR3 protein: CASSQGDQETQYF
D gene: TRBD1; clone size: -; J gene: TRBJ1-2; V gene: TRBV25-1; CDR3 DNA: TGTGCCAGCAGAAAATCGGGACAGGTTAGCTACACCTTC; CDR3 protein: CASRKSGQVSYTF
D gene: TRBD1; clone size: -; J gene: TRBJ2-7; V gene: TRBV5-6; CDR3 DNA: TGTGCCAGCAGCTTGAGGCTGGGCAGGGGGCCATACGAGCAGTACTTC; CDR3 protein: CASSLRLGRGPYEQYF
D gene: -; clone size: -; J gene: TRBJ2-2; V gene: TRBV18; CDR3 DNA: TGTGCCAGCTCACCCTCCGCAGGGGTAGCCACCGGGGAGCTGTTTTTT; CDR3 protein: CASSPSAGVATGELFF
D gene: -; clone size: -; J gene: TRBJ1-5; V gene: TRBV29-1; CDR3 DNA: TGCAGCCCGGGCCCAGGTCAGCCCCAGCATTTT; CDR3 protein: CSPGPGQPQHF
D gene: TRBD1; clone size: -; J gene: TRBJ2-7; V gene: TRBV7-3; CDR3 DNA: TGTGCCAGCAGCCCAGGGACAGGGGGCTCCTACGAGCAGTACTTC; CDR3 protein: CASSPGTGGSYEQYF
D gene: TRBD2; clone size: -; J gene: TRBJ2-3; V gene: TRBV29-1; CDR3 DNA: TGCAGCGTCGACGCTGCGGGGGTAGGTGGGAGCACAGATACGCAGTATTTT; CDR3 protein: CSVDAAGVGGSTDTQYF
D gene: TRBD1; clone size: -; J gene: TRBJ2-3; V gene: TRBV5-1; CDR3 DNA: TGCGCCAGCAGACAGGGGTCAGATACGCAGTATTTT; CDR3 protein: CASRQGSDTQYF
D gene: -; clone size: once; J gene: TRBJ2-5; V gene: TRBV11-3; CDR3 DNA: TGTGCCAGCAGCGCCACGGTGGAGACCCAGTACTTC; CDR3 protein: CASSATVETQYF
D gene: -; clone size: -; J gene: TRBJ2-6; V gene: TRBV27; CDR3 DNA: TGTGCCAGCAGTTCTCTTCCCTCTGGGGCCAACGTCCTGACTTTC; CDR3 protein: CASSSLPSGANVLTF
D gene: TRBD2; clone size: -; J gene: TRBJ2-7; V gene: TRBV6-5; CDR3 DNA: TGTGCCAGCAGTTCGTCCGGGACTAGCGGGCCGGGGAGGTACTTC; CDR3 protein: CASSSSGTSGPGRYF
D gene: -; clone size: -; J gene: TRBJ1-4; V gene: TRBV28; CDR3 DNA: TGTGCCAGCAGTCCCAGAGGCCCCGCAACTAATGAAAAACTGTTTTTT; CDR3 protein: CASSPRGPATNEKLFF
D gene: TRBD2; clone size: -; J gene: TRBJ2-2; V gene: TRBV19; CDR3 DNA: TGTGCCAGGACCTCTCTAGCGGGAGGAGGAACCGGGGAGCTGTTTTTT; CDR3 protein: CARTSLAGGGTGELFF
D gene: -; clone size: -; J gene: TRBJ1-5; V gene: TRBV7-6; CDR3 DNA: TGTGCCAGCAGCCCTGGGCTGCAGCCCAATCAGCCCCAGCATTTT; CDR3 protein: CASSPGLQPNQPQHF
D gene: TRBD1; clone size: few; J gene: TRBJ1-2; V gene: TRBV14; CDR3 DNA: TGTGCCAGCAGCCAGAGGGACAGGGTTTCTTATGGCTACACCTTC; CDR3 protein: CASSQRDRVSYGYTF
D gene: -; clone size: -; J gene: TRBJ1-2; V gene: TRBV2; CDR3 DNA: TGTGCCAGCAGTGAAGCGATAGGGGGACAAATGGGTGGCTACACCTTC; CDR3 protein: CASSEAIGGQMGGYTF
D gene: -; clone size: -; J gene: TRBJ2-5; V gene: TRBV11-2; CDR3 DNA: TGTGCCAGCAGCTTAGATCCGGGGGAGACCCAGTACTTC; CDR3 protein: CASSLDPGETQYF
D gene: TRBD1; clone size: -; J gene: TRBJ2-7; V gene: TRBV5-5; CDR3 DNA: TGTGCCAGCAGCTTAGACAGGGCCTACGAGCAGTACTTC; CDR3 protein: CASSLDRAYEQYF
D gene: TRBD1; clone size: -; J gene: TRBJ1-1; V gene: TRBV18; CDR3 DNA: TGTGCCAGCTCAGGCGACAGGGGCTCAAACACTGAAGCTTTCTTT; CDR3 protein: CASSGDRGSNTEAFF
D gene: TRBD2; clone size: once; J gene: TRBJ2-7; V gene: TRBV7-2; CDR3 DNA: TGTGCCAGCAGCTGGTATTTAAGCGGGGCCTCCTACGAGCAGTACTTC; CDR3 protein: CASSWYLSGASYEQYF
D gene: -; clone size: -; J gene: TRBJ2-3; V gene: TRBV7-8; CDR3 DNA: TGTGCCAGCAGCTTAGAGCGGGCAAACACAGATACGCAGTATTTT; CDR3 protein: CASSLERANTDTQYF
D gene: -; clone size: -; J gene: TRBJ1-4; V gene: TRBV4-1; CDR3 DNA: TGCGCCAGCAGCCAACTCCCGCAGGGGTTTTCAACTAATGAAAAACTGTTTTTT; CDR3 protein: CASSQLPQGFSTNEKLFF
D gene: -; clone size: -; J gene: TRBJ2-1; V gene: TRBV11-2; CDR3 DNA: TGTGCCAGCACCGCGGGACAGTACAATGAGCAGTTCTTC; CDR3 protein: CASTAGQYNEQFF
D gene: -; clone size: -; J gene: TRBJ1-4; V gene: TRBV21-1; CDR3 DNA: TGTGCCAGCAGCCAGATAGCGGGGGCTGCCCCGTCAACTAATGAAAAACTGTTTTTT; CDR3 protein: CASSQIAGAAPSTNEKLFF
D gene: TRBD2; clone size: -; J gene: TRBJ2-1; V gene: TRBV7-3; CDR3 DNA: TGTGCCAGCAGCTCAGGACTAGGCTTAGGCGATGAGCAGTTCTTC; CDR3 protein: CASSSGLGLGDEQFF
D gene: -; clone size: -; J gene: TRBJ2-7; V gene: TRBV18; CDR3 DNA: TGTGCCAGCTCACCGGGAGATTCCTACGAGCAGTACTTC; CDR3 protein: CASSPGDSYEQYF
D gene: TRBD1; clone size: -; J gene: TRBJ2-7; V gene: TRBV5-4; CDR3 DNA: TGTGCCAGCAGCCCCGGGACAGGGACCTACGAGCAGTACTTC; CDR3 protein: CASSPGTGTYEQYF
D gene: TRBD2; clone size: -; J gene: TRBJ2-1; V gene: TRBV7-2; CDR3 DNA: TGTGCCAGCAACTCGTTCAGCGGCGGGAGCTCCTACAATGAGCAGTTCTTC; CDR3 protein: CASNSFSGGSSYNEQFF
D gene: TRBD1; clone size: -; J gene: TRBJ2-5; V gene: TRBV11-2; CDR3 DNA: TGTGCCAGCAGCTTAGATTGGGACAGCCTGGGAGAGACCCAGTACTTC; CDR3 protein: CASSLDWDSLGETQYF
D gene: -; clone size: -; J gene: TRBJ1-1; V gene: TRBV18; CDR3 DNA: TGTGCCAGCTCATTCAGGGAAGGCACTGAAGCTTTCTTT; CDR3 protein: CASSFREGTEAFF
D gene: -; clone size: -; J gene: TRBJ1-1; V gene: TRBV25-1; CDR3 DNA: TGTGCCAGCAGTCGCGATTCGAACACTGAAGCTTTCTTT; CDR3 protein: CASSRDSNTEAFF
D gene: TRBD1; clone size: -; J gene: TRBJ1-4; V gene: TRBV19; CDR3 DNA: TGTGCCAGTAGTCATCGACAGGGGGCCTTTACTAATGAAAAACTGTTTTTT; CDR3 protein: CASSHRQGAFTNEKLFF
D gene: TRBD2; clone size: -; J gene: TRBJ2-7; V gene: TRBV11-1; CDR3 DNA: TGTGCCAGCTGCCCCAATGGACTAGCGAGCTCCTACGAGCAGTACTTC; CDR3 protein: CASCPNGLASSYEQYF
D gene: TRBD1; clone size: -; J gene: TRBJ2-2; V gene: TRBV6-1; CDR3 DNA: TGTGCCAGCAGTGAACGGAGAACAGGGGTGGGGAACACCGGGGAGCTGTTTTTT; CDR3 protein: CASSERRTGVGNTGELFF
D gene: -; clone size: -; J gene: TRBJ2-1; V gene: TRBV30; CDR3 DNA: TGTGCCTGGAGCGTCCTCCGGAATGAGCAGTTCTTC; CDR3 protein: CAWSVLRNEQFF
D gene: TRBD2; clone size: once; J gene: TRBJ2-1; V gene: TRBV5-1; CDR3 DNA: TGCGCCAGCAGCTTGATTGGCGGGGGGAACTACAATGAGCAGTTCTTC; CDR3 protein: CASSLIGGGNYNEQFF
D gene: -; clone size: -; J gene: TRBJ1-5; V gene: TRBV6-5; CDR3 DNA: TGTGCCAGCAGTATGGGGGAGGCCAATCAGCCCCAGCATTTT; CDR3 protein: CASSMGEANQPQHF